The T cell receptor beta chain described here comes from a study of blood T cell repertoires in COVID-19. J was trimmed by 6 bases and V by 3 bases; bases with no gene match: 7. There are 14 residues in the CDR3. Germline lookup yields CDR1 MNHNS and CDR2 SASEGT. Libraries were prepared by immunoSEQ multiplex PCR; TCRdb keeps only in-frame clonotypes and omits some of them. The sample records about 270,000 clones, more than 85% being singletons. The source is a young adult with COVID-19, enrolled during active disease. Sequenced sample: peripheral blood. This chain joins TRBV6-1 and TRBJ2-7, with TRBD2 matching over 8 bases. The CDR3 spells CASSEWDRGGEQYF. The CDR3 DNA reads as TGTGCCAGCAGTGAGTGGGACCGGGGGGGCGAGCAGTACTTC.